This T cell receptor (beta chain) emerged from a study of shared clonotypes between healthy human individuals. Study in general: Researchers assigned three CD4 naive, three CD4 memory, two CD8 naive and one CD8 memory plate to each donor.

This clone was seen just once. Here immunoSEQ multiplex PCR was the method, and the copy in TCRdb shows in-frame clones only, minus some. Of over a million clones in the sample, 95% to 97% were seen once. The sequenced sample consisted of naive CD4+ T cells sorted from blood. Subset given: CD45RA+ positively selected. The clonotype was recovered from a man in his thirties or forties in good health.

CDR3 in amino acids: CASTIWTGGGEQYF. CDR3 DNA: TGTGCCAGCACCATCTGGACAGGGGGCGGCGAGCAGTACTTC. The gene calls are TRBV5-4 and TRBJ2-7, with TRBD1 matching 11 bases. The CDR3 is 14 residues long. J was trimmed by 6 bases and V by 6 bases; bases with no gene match: 8. Germline CDR1 SGHNT, CDR2 YYREEE (reference sequence).